A selection of T cell receptor beta chains follows, all from one sample in a study of metastatic and nonmetastatic thyroid tumors. TCRdb re-called the PCR reads through MiXCR. The sample yields just under 20,000 clones, around a quarter seen once. Sequenced sample: blood. These receptors all stem from a female donor with papillary thyroid cancer or a benign thyroid nodule (not recorded which). Some clones in this sample may be carry-over from other donors' samples. Both conserved end residues are part of each CDR3. D genes are given only for firm matches. A row's size may be missing; if present it is once, few, many or a size class.

v_gene	j_gene	d_gene	abundance	CDR3nt	CDR3aa
TRBV20-1	TRBJ2-1	NA	NA	TGCAGTGCTAGAGATCCTCGGGGCACTCAAGACAATGAGCAGTTCTTC	CSARDPRGTQDNEQFF
TRBV11-2	TRBJ2-1	NA	NA	TGTGCCAGCAGCTTAGGCAGGGGGGATGAGCAGTTCTTC	CASSLGRGDEQFF
TRBV27	TRBJ2-2	TRBD2	few	TGTGCCAGCAGGACTAGCAGTACCGGGGGGCTGTTTTTT	CASRTSSTGGLFF
TRBV6-2/TRBV6-3	TRBJ2-7	NA	NA	TGTGCCAGCAGTTACGCCACCATCTACGAGCAGTACTTC	CASSYATIYEQYF
TRBV3-1	TRBJ2-7	TRBD2	many	TGTGCCAGCAGCCAAGCGGCTGCAGGACTAGCGGGAGAGGGGAGGAACGAGCAGTACTTC	CASSQAAAGLAGEGRNEQYF
TRBV27	TRBJ2-1	TRBD2	NA	TGTGCCAGCAGTGGCCTGGGACTAGCCCTTGAGCAGTTCTTC	CASSGLGLALEQFF
TRBV20-1	TRBJ2-5	TRBD2	many	TGCAGTGCTAGAGGGGGGAGTAGCGGGAGGGAGACCCAGTACTTC	CSARGGSSGRETQYF
TRBV6-1	TRBJ2-7	TRBD2	few	TGTGCCAGCAACACTGGTACCGGGGGGAGCTCCTACGAGCAGTACTTC	CASNTGTGGSSYEQYF
TRBV6-5	TRBJ1-4	TRBD1	medium-sized	TGTGCCAGCAGTTACTCGATAGTGGGACAGGGTGAAAAACTGTTTTTT	CASSYSIVGQGEKLFF
TRBV20-1	TRBJ2-7	TRBD2	NA	TGCAGTGCTAGAGGTAGCGAGCGGGAGGTTTACGAGCAGTACTTC	CSARGSEREVYEQYF
TRBV28	TRBJ2-1	NA	NA	TGTGCCAGCTGGTCGGCAGCCTACAATGAGCATTTTTTC	CASWSAAYNEHFF
TRBV6-1	TRBJ2-3	NA	few	TGTGCCAGCAGGCGAGTGGCAGGAGAATTCACAGATACGCAGTATTTT	CASRRVAGEFTDTQYF
TRBV25-1	TRBJ2-7	TRBD2	NA	TGTGCCAGCATAGGCTCACAGACTAGCGGGGGACACTACGAGCAGTACTTC	CASIGSQTSGGHYEQYF
TRBV30	TRBJ1-1	TRBD1	once	TGTGCCTGGACGACAGGGGTGCTGAACACTGAAGCTTTCTTT	CAWTTGVLNTEAFF
TRBV15	TRBJ2-1	NA	NA	TGTGCCACCAGCAGAGGCAGATCCAGCCCAGCCAATGAGCAGTTCTTC	CATSRGRSSPANEQFF
TRBV12-3/TRBV12-4	TRBJ1-5	NA	few	TGTGCCAGCAGGGGAGTGGGAGATAGCAATCAGCCCCAGCATTTT	CASRGVGDSNQPQHF
TRBV6-6	TRBJ2-7	NA	few	TGTGCCAGCAGCTTTAACAGGGTGTTGACGGGCTACGAGCAGTACTTC	CASSFNRVLTGYEQYF
TRBV9	TRBJ1-2	TRBD1	NA	TGTGCCAGCAGCGCTGGGACAGTGGCCTATGGCTACACCTTC	CASSAGTVAYGYTF
TRBV19	TRBJ2-5	TRBD2	many	TGTGCCAGTAGTAGAACTAGCGGGAGGAGGTTTGTTAGGTCGGAGACCCAGTACTTC	CASSRTSGRRFVRSETQYF
TRBV5-1	TRBJ1-1	NA	NA	TGCGCCAGCAGCCCCAATAACACTGAAGCTTTCTTT	CASSPNNTEAFF
TRBV28	TRBJ1-2	NA	many	TGTGCCAGCAGTTTAATCATGAACTATGGCTACACCTTC	CASSLIMNYGYTF
TRBV6-5	TRBJ2-2	TRBD2	few	TGTGCCAGCAGTTCGGGACTATCGAACACCGGGGATCTGTTTTTT	CASSSGLSNTGDLFF